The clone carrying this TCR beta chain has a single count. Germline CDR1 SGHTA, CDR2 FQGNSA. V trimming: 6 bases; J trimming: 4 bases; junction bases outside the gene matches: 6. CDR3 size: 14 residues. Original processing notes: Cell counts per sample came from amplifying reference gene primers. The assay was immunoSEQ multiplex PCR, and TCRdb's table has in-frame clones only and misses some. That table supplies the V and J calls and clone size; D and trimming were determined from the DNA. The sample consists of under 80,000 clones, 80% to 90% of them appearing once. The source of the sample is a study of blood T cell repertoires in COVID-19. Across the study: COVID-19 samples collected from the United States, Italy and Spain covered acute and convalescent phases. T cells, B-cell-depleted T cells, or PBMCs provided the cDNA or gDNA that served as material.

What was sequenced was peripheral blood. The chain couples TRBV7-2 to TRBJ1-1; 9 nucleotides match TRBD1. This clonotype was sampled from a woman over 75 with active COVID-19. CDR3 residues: CASSFQQGATEAFF. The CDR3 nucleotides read TGTGCCAGCAGTTTTCAACAGGGGGCCACTGAAGCTTTCTTT.